Below are 29 T cell receptor beta chains sequenced from a single sample in a study of OX40 agonist ivuxolimab in advanced cancers. Only in-frame clones appear in the TCRdb table, and some are missing; sequencing was by immunoSEQ multiplex PCR. This table has about 14,000 clones, approximately 80% appearing once. The source was CD4+ or CD8+ T cells sorted from blood, collected in a trial of the OX40 agonist ivuxolimab. The source is an adult with an advanced solid tumor such as melanoma, head and neck, liver or kidney cancer.

The rearrangement links TRBV28 to TRBJ1-5; D might be TRBD1 (5 bases). Deletions cut 8 bases from V and 0 bases from J, with 14 bases between. Germline V CDR1 and CDR2: MDHEN, SYDVKM. The CDR3 extends over 15 amino acids. DNA of the CDR3: TGTGCCAGCCACATAGACAGCGATAGCAATCAGCCCCAGCATTTT. This gives the protein CASHIDSDSNQPQHF.

The chain uses TRBV19 and TRBJ1-2; unclear D gene. Germline-derived CDR1 and CDR2 are LNHDA and SQIVND (reference sequence). Trimming cost V 5 bases and J 5 bases, with 15 bases left between them. The length of the CDR3 is 14 residues. CDR3 sequence: CASSPGPTQYGYTF. In DNA, the CDR3 is TGTGCCAGTAGTCCCGGGCCCACACAGTATGGCTACACCTTC. The complete variable domain, with remaining parts taken from reference TRBV19 and TRBJ1-2, reads DGGITQSPKYLFRKEGQNVTLSCEQNLNHDAMYWYRQDPGQGLRLIYYSQIVNDFQKGDIAEGYSVSREKKESFPLTVTSAQKNPTAFYLCASSPGPTQYGYTFGSGTRLTVV.

The chain links TRBV27 to TRBJ2-7; TRBD2 is a possible D gene (7 bases). CDR1 and CDR2 (germline): MNHEY, SMNVEV (reference sequence). Trimming left V 6 bases short and J 2 bases short, with 11 bases between. This CDR3 contains 13 residues. In DNA, the CDR3 is TGTGCCAGCAGAGGGGGGGGGCCCTACGAGCAGTACTTC. Its translation: CASRGGGPYEQYF.

This clone was counted only a few times. The chain uses TRBV30 and TRBJ1-1; D uncertain. Germline V gives CDR1 GTSNPN, CDR2 SVGIG (reference sequence). With 0 bases removed from V and 6 bases from J, the gap between germline ends came to 5 bases. The CDR3 is made up of 11 amino acids. This chain's CDR3 is CAWSVGAEAFF. CDR3 nucleotide sequence: TGTGCCTGGAGTGTAGGAGCTGAAGCTTTCTTT.

The chain joins TRBV7-3 to TRBJ2-1; the match to TRBD1 covers 7 bases. Germline values: CDR1 SGHTA, CDR2 FQGTGA. V was pared by 0 bases and J by 0 bases, with 2 bases of the junction left unmatched. This CDR3 has 16 residues. In DNA, the CDR3 is TGTGCCAGCAGCTTAACCGACAGGGACTCCTACAATGAGCAGTTCTTC. Residues: CASSLTDRDSYNEQFF.

This chain connects TRBV4-1 to TRBJ2-7; possibly TRBD1 for D (6 bases). This CDR3 is 14 amino acids long. The V end lost 1 base, the J end lost 0 bases, and 7 bases lay between the germline ends. In germline, CDR1 is MGHRA, CDR2 YSYEKL. The CDR3 nucleotides are TGCGCCAGCAGCCAAGGGGGGCGCTCCTACGAGCAGTACTTC. Protein: CASSQGGRSYEQYF.

The V gene is TRBV27, the J gene TRBJ1-3; perhaps TRBD1 as D (5 bases). The CDR3 covers 15 residues. Germline CDR1 is MNHEY and CDR2 is SMNVEV (reference sequence). V was trimmed by 5 bases and J by 4 bases, leaving 15 bases between them. Here the CDR3 reads CASSLQGGLGNTIYF. The CDR3 region has the DNA TGTGCCAGCAGTCTCCAGGGAGGGTTGGGAAACACCATATATTTT.

J is TRBJ2-7 and V is TRBV6-6, with D possibly called TRBD1 or TRBD2 (6 bases each). The V end lost 3 bases, the J end lost 4 bases, and 13 bases lay between the germline ends. The CDR3 is 14 residues long. Germline loops: CDR1 MNHNY, CDR2 SVGAGI (reference sequence). For the CDR3, the DNA is TGTGCCAGCAGTTATGGGGGGCGAGGGTACGAGCAGTACTTC. Residues: CASSYGGRGYEQYF.

The sample holds one count of this clone. The rearrangement links TRBV25-1 to TRBJ1-1; D not certain. Trimming removed 2 bases at V and 4 bases at J, with 11 bases between. CDR3 size: 14 residues. Looked up from germline, CDR1 is MGHDK and CDR2 is SYGVNS. In DNA form, the CDR3 reads TGTGCCAGCAGTGAAACAGAAAAATTCACTGAAGCTTTCTTT. Protein sequence: CASSETEKFTEAFF.

The gene calls are TRBV27 and TRBJ2-3; D may be TRBD1 (6 bases). Trimming removed 1 base from V and 3 bases from J, with 8 bases in between. The CDR3 totals 14 residues. Germline assignment: CDR1 MNHEY and CDR2 SMNVEV (reference sequence). CDR3: CASSLWGPTDTQYF. In DNA form, the CDR3 reads TGTGCCAGCAGTTTATGGGGGCCGACAGATACGCAGTATTTT.

The rearrangement uses TRBV6-5 and TRBJ2-1; maybe TRBD2 (5 bases). Germline CDR1 MNHEY, CDR2 SVGAGI. The CDR3 spans 12 residues. V lost 2 bases and J lost 10, with 9 bases in between. CDR3 amino acids: CASSYDGGEQFF. The DNA of the CDR3 is TGTGCCAGCAGTTACGACGGCGGGGAGCAGTTCTTC.

The gene calls are TRBV2 and TRBJ2-5; 7 nucleotides match TRBD2. The J call is doubtful: the DNA matches TRBJ2-7 better. Germline CDR1 SNHLY, CDR2 FYNNEI. The CDR3 is 14 amino acids. The CDR3 bases are TGTGCCAGCGGGCGGAGAGGGGACTACTACGAGCAGTACTTC. As protein: CASGRRGDYYEQYF.

The gene calls are TRBV7-8 and TRBJ2-5; unclear D gene. V was cut by 0 bases and J by 10 bases, with 15 bases left in between. The CDR3 consists of 14 residues. Per germline, CDR1 SGHVS and CDR2 FQNEAQ. In DNA form, the CDR3 reads TGTGCCAGCAGCTTAGCGTTAGGTATTGAGGACCAGTACTTC. Translated, it gives CASSLALGIEDQYF.

V is TRBV9 and J is TRBJ2-3; 9 bases agree with TRBD2. The germline CDR1 and CDR2 sequences are SGDLS and YYNGEE. J was trimmed by 2 bases and V by 4 bases; bases with no gene match: 14. The CDR3 runs to 18 residues. The DNA for the CDR3 is TGTGCCAGCAGCTTAAGAGGGGTGGCTAGCGGGGACACAGATACGCAGTATTTT. This gives the protein CASSLRGVASGDTDTQYF. Filled out from reference TRBV9 and TRBJ2-3, the complete variable domain reads DSGVTQTPKHLITATGQRVTLRCSPRSGDLSVYWYQQSLDQGLQFLIQYYNGEERAKGNILERFSAQQFPDLHSELNLSSLELGDSALYFCASSLRGVASGDTDTQYFGPGTRLTVL.

This chain connects TRBV11-3 to TRBJ2-2; D call uncertain. This CDR3 spans 14 amino acids. V was shortened by 3 bases and J by 10 bases, with 15 bases between the two germline ends. Germline V gene lookup returns CDR1 SGHNT and CDR2 YENEEA. The CDR3 loop reads CASSFSSGHPELFF. The CDR3 DNA reads TGTGCCAGCAGCTTCTCCTCGGGCCACCCGGAGCTGTTTTTT.

The chain is built from TRBV11-3 and TRBJ2-7, with TRBD2 matching 12 bases. This CDR3 is 18 amino acids long. The germline V gene has CDR1 SGHNT and CDR2 YENEEA. Trimming removed 0 bases from V and 2 bases from J; junction bases left unmatched: 8. This CDR3 reads CASSLDLLAGGQPYEQYF. CDR3 in DNA: TGTGCCAGCAGCTTAGATCTACTAGCGGGAGGTCAACCCTACGAGCAGTACTTC.

This clone has only one observation. This CDR3 is CASSQELTGAENTEAFF. The CDR3 DNA reads as TGTGCCAGCAGCCAAGAGTTGACAGGGGCCGAGAACACTGAAGCTTTCTTT. V is TRBV14 and J is TRBJ1-1, with 8 bases lining up with TRBD1. The CDR3 extends over 17 amino acids. CDR1 is SGHDN and CDR2 is FVKESK in the germline V gene. Germline trimming cut 0 bases from V and 1 base from J; bases unmatched to any gene: 7.

The V and J genes are TRBV5-4 and TRBJ2-7; a possible D gene is TRBD2 (5 bases). Trimming shortened V by 0 bases and J by 7 bases, and 14 bases separated the two germline ends. The CDR3 runs 14 residues. CDR1 is SGHNT and CDR2 is YYREEE in the germline V gene (reference sequence). The CDR3 protein is CASSLAAMSGEQYF. CDR3 nucleotides: TGTGCCAGCAGCTTGGCGGCCATGTCGGGGGAGCAGTACTTC.

The V gene is TRBV27, the J gene TRBJ2-7, with 7 bases identical to TRBD1. J lost 2 bases, V lost 5 bases, and 6 bases had no gene match. The germline V gene has CDR1 MNHEY and CDR2 SMNVEV (reference sequence). CDR3 length equals 14 residues. The CDR3, as DNA: TGTGCCAGCAGTCTCTCGACAGGGACCTACGAGCAGTACTTC. Amino acid sequence: CASSLSTGTYEQYF.

This chain joins TRBV11-2 and TRBJ2-5; D might be TRBD2 (7 bases). This CDR3 contains 16 residues. V lost 0 bases to trimming and J lost 4 bases, with 15 bases between them. The V gene's germline CDR1 is SGHAT and CDR2 FQNNGV. The CDR3 is CASSLDGGARRETQYF. CDR3 DNA sequence: TGTGCCAGCAGCTTAGATGGGGGGGCCCGTCGAGAGACCCAGTACTTC.

About this clone: This sample includes further DNA sequences coding for the same CDR3. The chain has TRBV10-1 and TRBJ2-2; the D gene is possibly TRBD1 (7 bases). The ends were cut back, 3 bases at V and 5 bases at J, with 10 bases in the middle. Germline V CDR1 and CDR2: WNHNN, SYGVQD (reference sequence). This CDR3 has 14 amino acids. CDR3 coding DNA: TGCGCCAGCAGTGACCCAGGGGGGACCGGGGAGCTGTTTTTT. This gives the protein CASSDPGGTGELFF.

This chain joins TRBV25-1 and TRBJ1-5, with D maybe TRBD1 (6 bases). This CDR3 contains 13 residues. Trimming shortened V by 5 bases and J by 7 bases, and 12 bases separated the two germline ends. Germline V gives CDR1 MGHDK, CDR2 SYGVNS. CDR3 amino acids: CASSRTVDQPQHF. CDR3 nucleotide sequence: TGTGCCAGCAGTCGGACAGTGGACCAGCCCCAGCATTTT.

This chain uses TRBV4-1 with TRBJ2-3; weak D call: TRBD2 (6 bases). The CDR3 covers 15 residues. Trimming pared 1 base from V and 8 bases from J, leaving 16 bases between. Germline CDR1 is MGHRA and CDR2 is YSYEKL. The CDR3 spells CASSQGGTPGSTQYF. CDR3 DNA sequence: TGCGCCAGCAGCCAAGGAGGGACTCCCGGCTCTACGCAGTATTTT.

The rearrangement joins TRBV2 to TRBJ2-3, with 7 nucleotides matching TRBD2. This CDR3 is built from 16 residues. Germline trimming cut 2 bases from V and 3 bases from J; bases unmatched to any gene: 8. Looked up from germline, CDR1 is SNHLY and CDR2 is FYNNEI. For the CDR3, the DNA is TGTGCCAGCAGTGAATGGTCGGGAGCGGGGACAGATACGCAGTATTTT. Translation: CASSEWSGAGTDTQYF.

The rearrangement uses TRBV28 and TRBJ2-2, with D perhaps TRBD2 (6 bases). The V end lost 6 bases, the J end lost 1 base, and 24 bases lay between the germline ends. The CDR3 covers 19 residues. Germline V gives CDR1 MDHEN, CDR2 SYDVKM. The CDR3 sequence: CASSLEFQPGVMNTGELFF. In DNA, the CDR3 is TGTGCCAGCAGCTTAGAATTCCAACCGGGGGTGATGAACACCGGGGAGCTGTTTTTT. Drawing the rest from reference TRBV28 and TRBJ2-2, the complete variable domain is DVKVTQSSRYLVKRTGEKVFLECVQDMDHENMFWYRQDPGLGLRLIYFSYDVKMKEKGDIPEGYSVSREKKERFSLILESASTNQTSMYLCASSLEFQPGVMNTGELFFGEGSRLTVL.

This clone was picked up one time. This sequence joins TRBV15 and TRBJ2-6; D gene uncertain. Trimming took off 5 bases at V and 10 bases at J, with 9 bases between the two ends. The CDR3 has 12 residues. Per the germline V gene, CDR1 is LNHNV and CDR2 is YYDKDF (reference sequence). This chain's CDR3 is CATSLRPNVLTF. DNA of the CDR3: TGTGCCACCAGCCTTCGCCCGAACGTCCTGACTTTC.

The chain couples TRBV9 to TRBJ2-2; D remains ambiguous. Germline assignment: CDR1 SGDLS and CDR2 YYNGEE. The CDR3 contains 15 residues. V lost 0 bases to trimming and J lost 2 bases, with 8 bases between them. The CDR3 DNA sequence: TGTGCCAGCAGCGTAGAAACTGCAAACACCGGGGAGCTGTTTTTT. Translated: CASSVETANTGELFF.

The gene calls are TRBV6-6 and TRBJ2-7, with TRBD2 identical over 7 bases. Germline V gene data show CDR1 as MNHNY and CDR2 as SVGAGI (reference sequence). This CDR3 is 16 amino acids long. J gave up 0 bases and V 1 base, and 6 bases lay outside the gene matches. The CDR3 region is CASSYLLAGSSYEQYF. CDR3 nucleotide sequence: TGTGCCAGCAGTTACTTGTTAGCGGGTAGCTCCTACGAGCAGTACTTC.

The CDR3 sequence: CASSSAAEQYF. The CDR3 DNA is TGTGCCAGCAGTTCCGCGGCCGAGCAGTACTTC. The chain has TRBV6-5 and TRBJ2-7, with D uncertain. CDR3 size: 11 residues. The germline V gene has CDR1 MNHEY and CDR2 SVGAGI. Between the trimmed V and J ends, which lost 4 bases and 6 bases, there was a span of 7 bases.